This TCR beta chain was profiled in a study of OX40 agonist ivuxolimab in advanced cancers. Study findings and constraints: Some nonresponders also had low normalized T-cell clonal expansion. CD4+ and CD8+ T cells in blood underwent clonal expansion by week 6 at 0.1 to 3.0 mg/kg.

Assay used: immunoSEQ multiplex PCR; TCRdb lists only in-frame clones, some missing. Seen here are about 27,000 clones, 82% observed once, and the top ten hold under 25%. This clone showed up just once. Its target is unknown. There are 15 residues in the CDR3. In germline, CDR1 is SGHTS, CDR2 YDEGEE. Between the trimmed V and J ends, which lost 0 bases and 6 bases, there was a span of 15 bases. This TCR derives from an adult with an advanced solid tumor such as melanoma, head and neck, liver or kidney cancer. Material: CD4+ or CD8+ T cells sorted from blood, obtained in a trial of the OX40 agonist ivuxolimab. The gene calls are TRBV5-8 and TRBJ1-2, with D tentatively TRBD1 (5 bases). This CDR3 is CASSLGQGVRHGYTF. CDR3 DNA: TGTGCCAGCAGCTTGGGGCAGGGAGTCCGCCATGGCTACACCTTC.